This TCR beta chain was identified in a study of cytotoxic CD8 clonotypes in ibrutinib-treated CLL (dated by TCRdb to the early 2020s). Some background on the complete study: The cohort had some eleven relapsed/refractory and under 16 treatment-naive patients; 17 were IGHV unmutated. Responses were partial in roughly 24 patients and complete in 2; after median approximately 69 months follow-up, about 14 stayed in remission and 12 progressed. Samples at response were collected after a median of about 13 months of treatment, with a range of roughly 6 to 40 months. On average, each sample had roughly 250,000 productive templates and more than 75,000 productive rearrangements. Longitudinal samples were obtainable from about 30% of the roughly 90 participants in the trial. Cryopreserved peripheral blood mononuclear cells were obtained prior to treatment, at the time of response, and at either disease progression or sustained remission. Every sample from remission and from progressive disease was obtained while the patients were still on ibrutinib. General findings and caveats noted by the study authors: Clonality rose at ibrutinib response, remained stable during sustained remission, and dropped back toward baseline at progression. Sampling times were not matched between sustained-remission and progressing patients, and lymph node repertoires were not studied. Public clonotypes were rare and either shrank or stayed stable during treatment, and the rise in clonality at ibrutinib response reflected expansion of private clonotypes. At baseline, clonality was higher than in age-matched healthy donors and showed a strong correlation with circulating CD8+ T-cell counts.

Of note for this clone: Its specific antigen is unknown. It has no much larger one-base neighbor in the sample; base qualities were not kept.

Reading the label with the study, this specimen's time point is: roughly 2 years on ibrutinib. Approximately 2 micrograms of genomic DNA were extracted from cryopreserved PBMCs for TCR beta library preparation. Longitudinal blood samples from CLL patients on ibrutinib monotherapy were analyzed using high-throughput TCR beta sequencing. The patients took part in an open-label, single-center phase 2 trial of ibrutinib monotherapy. Each clonotype received, on average, around 9.6x coverage in deep resolution sequencing performed on a MiSeq, where the target depth lay between 1 in 1 million and 1 in 200,000 T cells. The immunoSEQ hsTCRB Kit was used to generate the TCR beta libraries. On the authors' methods: The data were analyzed with ImmunoSEQ Analyzer and ImmunoSEQ Data Assistant, and V, D and J gene assignments followed IMGT definitions. Clonality, which ranges from 0 to 1, was calculated by subtracting the normalized Shannon entropy of productive rearrangement frequencies from one. Only overrepresented clonotypes making up at least 0.05% of the repertoire of each patient were included in the public clonotype analysis. Some 13 repertoires from age-matched healthy donors, obtained from immuneACCESS, served as clonality controls. Held by TCRdb, this immuneACCESS table contains in-frame sequences only and omits some clones. Under half of the omission traces to an unresolved V gene where checked; the cause of the rest is unknown. V and J calls and clone size are copied from that table; D and trimming were computed from the DNA. Counted in this sample were 150,000 or so clones; about three quarters of them appeared once. Of the sample, just over 5% is held by the ten largest clones.

V loses 6 bases at its end and J loses 8 bases; junction bases beyond the gene matches: 11. Reading the germline V gene (reference sequence) gives CDR1 PRHDT and CDR2 FYEKMQ. The CDR3 contains 15 residues, cysteine and phenylalanine counted. Only the CDR3 DNA is retained, 45 bases long and in frame from the first base. The chain is assembled from TRBV13 and TRBJ2-1; the junction holds 9 bases that match TRBD2. The TCR was taken from a human donor with chronic lymphocytic leukemia. Material: PBMCs, obtained after 24 months of ibrutinib treatment. In nucleotide form, the sequence is TGTGCCAGCAGGGCCCCCGGGGTAGCGGGAGATGAGCAGTTCTTC. The resulting protein is CASRAPGVAGDEQFF. The CDR3 plus the reference TRBV13 and TRBJ2-1 genes for the other parts give the full variable domain: AAGVIQSPRHLIKEKRETATLKCYPIPRHDTVYWYQQGPGQDPQFLISFYEKMQSDKGSIPDRFSAQQFSDYHSELNMSSLELGDSALYFCASRAPGVAGDEQFFGPGTRLTVL.